One sample yielded the 20 T cell receptor beta chains listed below, sequenced in a study of blood T cell repertoires in COVID-19. Only in-frame clones appear in the TCRdb table, and some are missing; sequencing was by immunoSEQ multiplex PCR. The data contain fewer than 150,000 clones, 84% of them singletons. Sequenced input: peripheral blood. The source of these receptors is a human donor in a cohort sampled during active COVID-19.

Ten or more counts support this clone. The gene calls are TRBV5-6 and TRBJ1-5, with a possible D match to TRBD1 (5 bases). The CDR3 runs to 18 residues. The germline CDR1 and CDR2 sequences are SGHDT and YYEEEE. V lost 0 bases to trimming and J lost 0 bases, with 16 bases between them. The CDR3 nucleotides are TGTGCCAGCAGCTTGGTTATTGGAGGGGCACATAGCAATCAGCCCCAGCATTTT. It encodes CASSLVIGGAHSNQPQHF.

The rearrangement joins TRBV25-1 to TRBJ2-3; the match to TRBD2 covers 8 bases. The CDR3 is made up of 13 amino acids. The germline CDR1 and CDR2 sequences are MGHDK and SYGVNS. The J segment lost 4 bases and the V segment lost 7 bases, leaving 4 bases of the junction unmatched. The CDR3 region has the DNA TGTGCCAGCACAGCGGGGGCCCCAGATACGCAGTATTTT. This encodes CASTAGAPDTQYF. Full variable domain (missing parts from reference TRBV25-1 and TRBJ2-3): EADIYQTPRYLVIGTGKKITLECSQTMGHDKMYWYQQDPGMELHLIHYSYGVNSTEKGDLSSESTVSRIRTEHFPLTLESARPSHTSQYLCASTAGAPDTQYFGPGTRLTVL.

This clone was observed once. The J gene is TRBJ1-1, the V gene TRBV25-1, with D perhaps TRBD1 (6 bases). CDR1 is MGHDK and CDR2 is SYGVNS in the germline V gene. The CDR3 has 12 residues. The V end lost 6 bases, the J end lost 6 bases, and 11 bases lay between the germline ends. CDR3 amino acids: CASSHTGSEAFF. The CDR3, as DNA: TGTGCCAGCAGCCATACAGGGTCTGAAGCTTTCTTT. Variable domain in full (rest from reference TRBV25-1 and TRBJ1-1): EADIYQTPRYLVIGTGKKITLECSQTMGHDKMYWYQQDPGMELHLIHYSYGVNSTEKGDLSSESTVSRIRTEHFPLTLESARPSHTSQYLCASSHTGSEAFFGQGTRLTVV.

The chain joins TRBV3-1 (or the pseudogene TRBV3-2) to TRBJ1-6; 8 bases agree with TRBD1. The ends lost 6 bases at V and 7 bases at J; junction bases unmatched: 14. CDR3 length: 17 amino acids. Germline assignment: CDR1 LGHDT and CDR2 YNNKEL (reference sequence). CDR3 sequence reads: CASSKTWDRIPNSPLHF. CDR3 in DNA: TGTGCCAGCAGTAAGACTTGGGACAGGATACCCAATTCACCCCTCCACTTT.

V and J are TRBV7-9 and TRBJ1-3; the D gene is possibly TRBD1 (5 bases). Germline V gives CDR1 SEHNR, CDR2 FQNEAQ (reference sequence). This CDR3 is built from 16 residues. Trimming removed 5 bases from V and 0 bases from J, with 14 bases in between. The CDR3 DNA follows: TGTGCCAGCAGCGAGAACAGGTTAGGCTCTGGAAACACCATATATTTT. This sequence encodes CASSENRLGSGNTIYF.

The V gene is TRBV5-1, the J gene TRBJ1-3, with TRBD1 matching 7 bases. This CDR3 has 16 amino acids. The J segment lost 4 bases and the V segment lost 0 bases, leaving 7 bases of the junction unmatched. Germline CDR1 is SGHRS and CDR2 is YFSETQ. The CDR3 here is CASSLEVGGSGNTIYF. Written as DNA, the CDR3 is TGCGCCAGCAGCTTGGAAGTAGGGGGCTCCGGAAACACCATATATTTT.

Only one count was recorded for this clone. CDR3 residues: CASSYQGARKNGYTF. CDR3 nucleotides: TGTGCCAGCAGTTACCAGGGGGCGCGGAAAAATGGCTACACCTTC. This chain connects TRBV3-1 (or the pseudogene TRBV3-2) to TRBJ1-2; TRBD1 agrees at 8 bases. Looked up from germline, CDR1 is LGHDT and CDR2 is YNNKEL (reference sequence). The V and J ends lost 6 bases and 6 bases, in that order; junction bases with no gene match: 12. This CDR3 contains 15 residues.

V and J are TRBV7-9 and TRBJ1-2; 8 bases align to TRBD1. Germline CDR1 reads SEHNR; CDR2 reads FQNEAQ (reference sequence). With 2 bases clipped from V and 8 bases from J, the junction kept 7 bases outside the gene matches. This CDR3 region has 14 residues. CDR3 region: CASSLQDRVEGYTF. The CDR3 nucleotides are TGTGCCAGCAGCTTACAGGACAGGGTGGAAGGCTACACCTTC.

The chain joins TRBV3-1 (or the pseudogene TRBV3-2) to TRBJ1-3; D may be TRBD1 (6 bases). This CDR3 spans 15 amino acids. V dropped 4 bases and J dropped 1 base, with 11 bases sitting between them. Looked up from germline, CDR1 is LGHDT and CDR2 is YNNKEL (reference sequence). CDR3 coding DNA: TGTGCCAGCAGCCGAGGCAGGGGTTCTGGAAACACCATATATTTT. It codes for CASSRGRGSGNTIYF.

The chain joins TRBV3-1 (or the pseudogene TRBV3-2) to TRBJ1-6; 8 bases are shared with TRBD1. The CDR3 runs to 18 residues. Losses at the gene ends were 1 base for V and 6 bases for J; bases not matched to a gene: 11. CDR1 LGHDT and CDR2 YNNKEL come from the germline V gene (reference sequence). CDR3 amino acids: CASSQGPLGQGGNSPLHF. CDR3 nucleotides: TGTGCCAGCAGCCAAGGGCCCCTAGGACAGGGCGGTAATTCACCCCTCCACTTT.

This chain uses TRBV18 with TRBJ1-3; 10 nucleotides line up with TRBD1. The CDR3 covers 14 residues. The trim removed 6 bases at V and 4 bases at J, leaving 3 bases unmatched. CDR1 is KGHSH and CDR2 is LQKENI in the germline V gene. This chain's CDR3 is CASSPGQGGNTIYF. CDR3 DNA: TGTGCCAGCTCGCCGGGACAGGGGGGAAACACCATATATTTT.

The rearrangement links TRBV5-1 to TRBJ1-4, with a tentative D call TRBD1 (5 bases). The V gene lost 4 bases and the J gene lost 0 bases, with 13 bases spanning the gap. This CDR3 is built from 16 residues. CDR1 and CDR2 (germline): SGHRS, YFSETQ. The CDR3 loop reads CASSPWGDATNEKLFF. The CDR3 DNA reads as TGCGCCAGCAGCCCGTGGGGGGATGCAACTAATGAAAAACTGTTTTTT.

CDR3 bases: TGTGCCAGCAGCTTTTCACAGGGTGGGTACACTGAAGCTTTCTTT. This sequence encodes CASSFSQGGYTEAFF. J is TRBJ1-1 and V is TRBV7-8, with D perhaps TRBD1 (6 bases). Germline CDR1 is SGHVS and CDR2 is FQNEAQ. The germline V and J ends were trimmed by 3 bases and 3 bases, with 14 bases remaining between them. The CDR3 has 15 residues.

This sequence joins TRBV18 and TRBJ1-1; unclear D gene. The CDR3 consists of 13 residues. V was cut by 3 bases and J by 0 bases, with 5 bases left in between. Looked up from germline, CDR1 is KGHSH and CDR2 is LQKENI. CDR3 DNA: TGTGCCAGCTCACCCACACTGAACACTGAAGCTTTCTTT. It translates to CASSPTLNTEAFF.

The V call is TRBV5-1, the J call TRBJ2-2; 9 bases match TRBD1. Germline V gene data show CDR1 as SGHRS and CDR2 as YFSETQ. This CDR3 has 14 residues. V dropped 4 bases and J dropped 7; count of bases not matched to a gene: 5. The CDR3: CASSRDRVIGELFF. DNA of the CDR3: TGCGCCAGCAGCCGGGACAGGGTTATCGGGGAGCTGTTTTTT.

This chain connects TRBV10-3 to TRBJ2-7; D may be TRBD1 (6 bases). This CDR3 contains 13 residues. V lost 11 bases, J lost 0 bases, and 14 bases lay in between. CDR1 is ENHRY and CDR2 is SYGVKD in the germline V gene. The CDR3 loop reads CAVQGIISYEQYF. The DNA for the CDR3 is TGTGCCGTACAGGGCATCATCTCCTACGAGCAGTACTTC.

The gene calls are TRBV5-4 and TRBJ2-7, with 9 bases matching TRBD2. The CDR3 runs 15 residues. Per germline, CDR1 SGHNT and CDR2 YYREEE (reference sequence). V shed 2 bases and J 0 bases; nucleotides not matched to a gene: 3. The CDR3 nucleotides are TGTGCCAGCAGCTTCCTAGCGGGGCTCTCCTACGAGCAGTACTTC. It codes for CASSFLAGLSYEQYF.

The gene calls are TRBV3-1 (or the pseudogene TRBV3-2) and TRBJ1-1; possible D gene TRBD1, 5 bases. Germline values: CDR1 LGHDT, CDR2 YNNKEL (reference sequence). The ends were cut back, 0 bases at V and 1 base at J, with 9 bases in the middle. The CDR3 extends over 15 amino acids. CDR3 loop: CASSQDWGRNTEAFF. The CDR3 DNA reads as TGTGCCAGCAGCCAAGATTGGGGCAGGAACACTGAAGCTTTCTTT.

The chain is built from TRBV3-1 (or the pseudogene TRBV3-2) and TRBJ2-5, with 7 positions matching TRBD2. This CDR3 has 13 amino acids. CDR1 LGHDT and CDR2 YNNKEL come from the germline V gene (reference sequence). With 1 base clipped from V and 5 bases from J, the junction kept 1 base outside the gene matches. CDR3 protein: CASSQVGGETQYF. For the CDR3, the DNA is TGTGCCAGCAGCCAAGTGGGAGGGGAGACCCAGTACTTC.

The CDR3 spells CASSRSRREAFF. The CDR3 DNA follows: TGTGCCAGCAGCCGCTCACGGAGGGAAGCTTTCTTT. The V and J genes are TRBV5-8 and TRBJ1-1; D is unclear. CDR1 SGHTS and CDR2 YDEGEE come from the germline V gene. The CDR3 is made up of 12 amino acids. V was cut by 4 bases and J by 8 bases, with 12 bases left in between.